The entry below gives a single T cell receptor (beta chain) sequence along with its context. This entry comes from a study of cytomegalovirus exposure and HLA in healthy donors. 60 Vbeta and 13 Jbeta primers were used in PCR. The table came from immunoSEQ multiplex PCR; TCRdb's copy has only in-frame clones and leaves some out. The table records some 100,000 clones, under 80% of them present only once. The trim removed 7 bases at V and 0 bases at J, leaving 20 bases unmatched. The CDR3 runs 19 residues. CDR1 is SQVTM and CDR2 is ANQGSEA in the germline V gene. This clonotype originated in a woman aged 45-65 years in good health and CMV-seropositive. This chain connects TRBV29-1 to TRBJ1-3; TRBD1 aligns across 8 bases. Sequenced: PBMCs. The CDR3 reads CSATSPGTGGSSSGNTIYF. CDR3 in DNA: TGCAGCGCTACTAGCCCCGGGACAGGTGGCTCTAGCTCTGGAAACACCATATATTTT.